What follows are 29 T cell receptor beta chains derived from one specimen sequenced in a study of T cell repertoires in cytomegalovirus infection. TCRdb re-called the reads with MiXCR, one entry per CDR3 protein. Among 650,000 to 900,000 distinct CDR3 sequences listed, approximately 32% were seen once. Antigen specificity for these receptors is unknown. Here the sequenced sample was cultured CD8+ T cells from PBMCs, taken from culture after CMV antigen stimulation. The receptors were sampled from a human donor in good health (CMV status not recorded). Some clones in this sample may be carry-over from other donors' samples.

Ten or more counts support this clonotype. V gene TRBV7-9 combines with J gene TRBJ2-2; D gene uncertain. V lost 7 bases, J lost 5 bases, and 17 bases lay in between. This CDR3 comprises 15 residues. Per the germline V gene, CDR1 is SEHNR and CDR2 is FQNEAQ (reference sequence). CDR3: CASIAGPSSTGELFF. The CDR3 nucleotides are TGTGCCAGCATTGCAGGCCCAAGTTCTACCGGGGAGCTGTTTTTT. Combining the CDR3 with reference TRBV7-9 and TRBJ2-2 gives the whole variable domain DTGVSQNPRHKITKRGQNVTFRCDPISEHNRLYWYRQTLGQGPEFLTYFQNEAQLEKSRLLSDRFSAERPKGSFSTLEIQRTEQGDSAMYLCASIAGPSSTGELFFGEGSRLTVL.

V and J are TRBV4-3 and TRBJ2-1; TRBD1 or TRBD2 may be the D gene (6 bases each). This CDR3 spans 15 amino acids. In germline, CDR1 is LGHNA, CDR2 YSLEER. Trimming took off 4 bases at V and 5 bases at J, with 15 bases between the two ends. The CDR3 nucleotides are TGCGCCAGCAGCCCCCCCGCGGGGACACACAATGAGCAGTTCTTC. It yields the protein CASSPPAGTHNEQFF.

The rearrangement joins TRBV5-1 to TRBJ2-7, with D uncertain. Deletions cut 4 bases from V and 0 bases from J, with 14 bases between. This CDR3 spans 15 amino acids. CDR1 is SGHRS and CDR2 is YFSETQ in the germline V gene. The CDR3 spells CASSPSRSSSYEQYF. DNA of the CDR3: TGCGCCAGCAGCCCGAGCCGGTCAAGCTCCTACGAGCAGTACTTC.

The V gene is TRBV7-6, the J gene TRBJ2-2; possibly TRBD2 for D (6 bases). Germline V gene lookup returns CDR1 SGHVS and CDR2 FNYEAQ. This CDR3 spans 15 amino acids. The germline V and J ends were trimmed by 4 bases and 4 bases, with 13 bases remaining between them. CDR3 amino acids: CASSSRGGGTGELFF. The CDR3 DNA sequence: TGTGCCAGCAGCTCCCGTGGGGGAGGCACCGGGGAGCTGTTTTTT.

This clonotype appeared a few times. The CDR3 nucleotides are TGTGCCAGCAGCTTAAATGGGGTTAATGAGCAGTTCTTC. The encoded protein is CASSLNGVNEQFF. The V and J genes are TRBV7-6 and TRBJ2-1, with D unclear. Trimming cost V 2 bases and J 7 bases, with 9 bases left between them. The CDR3 is made up of 13 amino acids. The germline V gene encodes CDR1 SGHVS and CDR2 FNYEAQ.

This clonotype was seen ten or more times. The CDR3 here is CASSDRFRGETQYF. CDR3 DNA: TGTGCCAGCAGCGACAGGTTTCGAGGAGAGACCCAGTACTTC. The chain couples TRBV7-2 to TRBJ2-5; tentative D call: TRBD1 (6 bases). Trimming cost V 5 bases and J 4 bases, with 14 bases left between them. This CDR3 spans 14 amino acids. Germline assignment: CDR1 SGHTA and CDR2 FQGNSA.

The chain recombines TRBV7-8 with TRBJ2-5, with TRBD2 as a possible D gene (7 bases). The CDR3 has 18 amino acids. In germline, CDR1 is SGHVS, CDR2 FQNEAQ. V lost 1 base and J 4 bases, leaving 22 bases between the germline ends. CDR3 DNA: TGTGCCAGCAGCTTAGACGCCCCGGGGGCGGGGGCCGGAGAGACCCAGTACTTC. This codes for CASSLDAPGAGAGETQYF.

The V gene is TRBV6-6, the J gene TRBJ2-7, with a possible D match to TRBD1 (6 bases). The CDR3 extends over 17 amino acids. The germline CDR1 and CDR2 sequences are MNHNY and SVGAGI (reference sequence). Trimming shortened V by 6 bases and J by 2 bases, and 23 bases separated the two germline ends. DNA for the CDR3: TGTGCCAGCAGAGGCCTCTCCCCAGCGAGGGACACCTACGAGCAGTACTTC. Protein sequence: CASRGLSPARDTYEQYF.

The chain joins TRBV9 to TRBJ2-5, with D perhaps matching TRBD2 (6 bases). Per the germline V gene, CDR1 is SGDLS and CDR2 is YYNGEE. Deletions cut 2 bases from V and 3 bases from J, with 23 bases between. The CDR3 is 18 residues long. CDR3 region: CASSVNPYPGAGKETQYF. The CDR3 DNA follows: TGTGCCAGCAGCGTCAATCCGTATCCGGGAGCAGGGAAAGAGACCCAGTACTTC.

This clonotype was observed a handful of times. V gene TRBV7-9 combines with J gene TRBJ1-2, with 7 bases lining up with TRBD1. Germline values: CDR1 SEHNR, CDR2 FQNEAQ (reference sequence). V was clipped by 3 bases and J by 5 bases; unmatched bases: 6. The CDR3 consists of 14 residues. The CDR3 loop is CASSFSGQLYGYTF. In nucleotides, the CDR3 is TGTGCCAGCAGCTTTTCGGGACAGTTATATGGCTACACCTTC.

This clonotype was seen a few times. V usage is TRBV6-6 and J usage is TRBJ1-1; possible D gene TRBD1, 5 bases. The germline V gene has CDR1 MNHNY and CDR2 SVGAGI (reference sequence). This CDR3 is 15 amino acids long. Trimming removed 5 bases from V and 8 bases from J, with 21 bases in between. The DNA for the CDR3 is TGTGCCAGCAGTCCCGGGGGGATACGGGAACGGGAAGCTTTCTTT. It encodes CASSPGGIREREAFF.

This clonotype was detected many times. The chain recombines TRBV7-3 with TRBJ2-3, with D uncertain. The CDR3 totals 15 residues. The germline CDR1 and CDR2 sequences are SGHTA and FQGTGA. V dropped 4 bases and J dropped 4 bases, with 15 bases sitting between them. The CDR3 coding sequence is TGTGCCAGCAGCTCCGGGCCCTATTTTTCAGATACGCAGTATTTT. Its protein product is CASSSGPYFSDTQYF.

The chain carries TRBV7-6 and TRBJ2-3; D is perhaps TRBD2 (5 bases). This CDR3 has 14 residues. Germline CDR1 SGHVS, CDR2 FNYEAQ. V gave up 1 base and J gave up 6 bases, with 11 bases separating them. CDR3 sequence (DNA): TGTGCCAGCAGCTTAGGACGGGGAATTGATACGCAGTATTTT. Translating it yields CASSLGRGIDTQYF.

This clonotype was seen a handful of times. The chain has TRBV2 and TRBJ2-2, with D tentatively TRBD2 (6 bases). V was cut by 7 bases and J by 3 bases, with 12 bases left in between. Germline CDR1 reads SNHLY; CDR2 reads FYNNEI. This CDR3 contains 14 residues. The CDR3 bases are TGTGCCAGCATACCCCGCGGGGACACCGGGGAGCTGTTTTTT. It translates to CASIPRGDTGELFF.

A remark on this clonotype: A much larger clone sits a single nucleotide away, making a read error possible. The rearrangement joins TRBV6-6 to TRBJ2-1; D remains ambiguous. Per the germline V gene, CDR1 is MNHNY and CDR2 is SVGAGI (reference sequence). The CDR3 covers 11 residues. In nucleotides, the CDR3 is TGTGCCAGCAGGTACTCCAGTGAGCAGTTCTTC. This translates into CASRYSSEQFF.

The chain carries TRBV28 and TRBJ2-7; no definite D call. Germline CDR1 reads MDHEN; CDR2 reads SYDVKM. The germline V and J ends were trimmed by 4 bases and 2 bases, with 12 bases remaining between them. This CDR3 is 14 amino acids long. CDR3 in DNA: TGTGCCAGCAGTTCGATGGAAACAACCTACGAGCAGTACGTC. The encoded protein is CASSSMETTYEQYV.

The CDR3: CASRTAGGRTYNEQFF. The CDR3 bases are TGTGCCAGCAGGACCGCAGGGGGCAGAACCTACAATGAGCAGTTCTTC. V and J are TRBV7-6 and TRBJ2-1; TRBD1 agrees at 8 bases. The CDR3 has 16 residues. CDR1 and CDR2 (germline): SGHVS, FNYEAQ. V gave up 6 bases and J gave up 2 bases; unmatched junction bases: 9.

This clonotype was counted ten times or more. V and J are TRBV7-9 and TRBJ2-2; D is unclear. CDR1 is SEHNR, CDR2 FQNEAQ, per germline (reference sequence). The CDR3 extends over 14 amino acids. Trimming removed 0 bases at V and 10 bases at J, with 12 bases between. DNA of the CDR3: TGTGCCAGCAGCTTAGCTAAACCTGGAGAGGAGCTGTTTTTT. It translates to CASSLAKPGEELFF.

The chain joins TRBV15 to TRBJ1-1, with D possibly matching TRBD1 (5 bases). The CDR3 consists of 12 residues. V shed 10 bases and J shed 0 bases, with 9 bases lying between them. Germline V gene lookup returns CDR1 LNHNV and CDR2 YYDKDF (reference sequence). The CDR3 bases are TGTGCCATACGACAGTTGAACACTGAAGCTTTCTTT. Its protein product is CAIRQLNTEAFF.

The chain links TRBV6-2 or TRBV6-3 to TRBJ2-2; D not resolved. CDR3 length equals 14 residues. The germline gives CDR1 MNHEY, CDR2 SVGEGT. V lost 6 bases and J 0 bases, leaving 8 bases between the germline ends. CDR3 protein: CASRQTPNTGELFF. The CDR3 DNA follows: TGTGCCAGCAGACAGACCCCGAACACCGGGGAGCTGTTTTTT.

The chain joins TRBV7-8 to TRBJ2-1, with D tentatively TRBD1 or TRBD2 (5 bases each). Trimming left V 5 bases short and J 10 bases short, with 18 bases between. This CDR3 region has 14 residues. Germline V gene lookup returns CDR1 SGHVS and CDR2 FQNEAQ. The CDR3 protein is CASSPRGGSVEQFF. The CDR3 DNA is TGTGCCAGCAGCCCTAGGGGCGGGTCAGTCGAGCAGTTCTTC.

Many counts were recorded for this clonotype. The CDR3 is CASTPPRGSSTDTQYF. CDR3 coding DNA: TGTGCCAGCACCCCACCCAGGGGCAGTAGCACAGATACGCAGTATTTT. The chain combines TRBV7-9 with TRBJ2-3; D possibly corresponds to TRBD1 (6 bases). Looked up from germline, CDR1 is SEHNR and CDR2 is FQNEAQ (reference sequence). V gave up 7 bases and J gave up 0 bases, with 17 bases separating them. CDR3 length: 16 amino acids.

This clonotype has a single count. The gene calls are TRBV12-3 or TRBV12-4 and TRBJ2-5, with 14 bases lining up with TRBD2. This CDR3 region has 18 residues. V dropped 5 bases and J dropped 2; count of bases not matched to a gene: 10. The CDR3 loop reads CASSPGLAGGLLQETQYF. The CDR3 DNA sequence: TGTGCCAGCAGTCCAGGACTAGCGGGGGGTTTATTACAAGAGACCCAGTACTTC.

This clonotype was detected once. CDR3 protein: CASSQFTTDTQYF. CDR3 bases: TGCGCCAGCAGTCAATTCACCACAGATACGCAGTATTTT. The genes are TRBV23-1 and TRBJ2-3, with D hard to call. TRBV23-1 is identified as an open reading frame with a role that is uncertain. The germline V and J ends were trimmed by 1 base and 2 bases, with 4 bases remaining between them. This CDR3 spans 13 amino acids.

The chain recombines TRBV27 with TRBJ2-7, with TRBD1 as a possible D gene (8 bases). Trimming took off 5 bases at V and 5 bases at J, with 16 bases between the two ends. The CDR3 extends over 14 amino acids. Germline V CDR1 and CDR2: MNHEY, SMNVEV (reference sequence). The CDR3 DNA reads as TGTGCCAGCAGTGAAAGGACAGGGACTAACGAGCAGTACGTC. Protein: CASSERTGTNEQYV.

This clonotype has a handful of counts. In DNA, the CDR3 is TGTGCCAGCTCACCTTCATTGGGAGGGTTCATGAACACTGAAGCTTTCTTT. Its protein product is CASSPSLGGFMNTEAFF. The V call is TRBV18, the J call TRBJ1-1; D remains ambiguous. The CDR3 covers 17 residues. V lost 3 bases and J 0 bases, leaving 17 bases between the germline ends. Germline CDR1 and CDR2: KGHSH and LQKENI.

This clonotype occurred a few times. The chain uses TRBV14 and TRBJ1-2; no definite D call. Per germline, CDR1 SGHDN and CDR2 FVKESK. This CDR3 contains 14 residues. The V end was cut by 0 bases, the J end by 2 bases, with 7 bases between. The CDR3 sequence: CASSQDLGNYGYTF. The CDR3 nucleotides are TGTGCCAGCAGCCAAGATCTGGGGAACTATGGCTACACCTTC. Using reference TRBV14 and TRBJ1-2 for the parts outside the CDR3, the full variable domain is EAGVTQFPSHSVIEKGQTVTLRCDPISGHDNLYWYRRVMGKEIKFLLHFVKESKQDESGMPNNRFLAERTGGTYSTLKVQPAELEDSGVYFCASSQDLGNYGYTFGSGTRLTVV.

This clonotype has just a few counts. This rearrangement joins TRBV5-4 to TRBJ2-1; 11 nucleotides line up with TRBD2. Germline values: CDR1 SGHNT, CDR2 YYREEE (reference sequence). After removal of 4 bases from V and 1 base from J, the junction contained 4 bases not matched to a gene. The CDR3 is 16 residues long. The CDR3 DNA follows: TGTGCCAGCAGCCGATGGACTAGCGGGTCCTACAATGAGCAGTTCTTC. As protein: CASSRWTSGSYNEQFF.

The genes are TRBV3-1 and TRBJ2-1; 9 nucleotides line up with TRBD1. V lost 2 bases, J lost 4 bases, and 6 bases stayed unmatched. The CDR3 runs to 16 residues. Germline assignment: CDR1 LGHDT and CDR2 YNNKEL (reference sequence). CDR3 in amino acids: CASSQFRDRVYNEQFF. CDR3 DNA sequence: TGTGCCAGCAGCCAATTTAGGGACAGGGTATACAATGAGCAGTTCTTC.